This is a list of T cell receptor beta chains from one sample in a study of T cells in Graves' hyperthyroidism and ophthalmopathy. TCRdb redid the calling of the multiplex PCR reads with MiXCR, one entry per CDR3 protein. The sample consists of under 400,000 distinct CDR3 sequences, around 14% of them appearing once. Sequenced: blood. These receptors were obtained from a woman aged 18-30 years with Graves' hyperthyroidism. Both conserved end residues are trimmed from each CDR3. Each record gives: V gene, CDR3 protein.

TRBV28	ASRAGTPVVKLYGYT
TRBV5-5	ASESAGGLNTGELF
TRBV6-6	ASSYSGILTDTQY
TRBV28	ASSRYPGTEAF
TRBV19	ASNPGDYGYT
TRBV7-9	ASSLAGQGNTEAF
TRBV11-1	ASSFWWGPQNSYNEQF
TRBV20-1	SAELAEPYEQY
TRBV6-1	ASSPRRGGSYNEQF
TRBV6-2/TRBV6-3	ASRPYSGELF
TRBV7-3	ASSLKVGGTSGPYEQY
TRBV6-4	ASSTQGKDTGELF
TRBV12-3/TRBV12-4	ASSSWDRQTSEAF
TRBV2	ASSLDMVNQPQH
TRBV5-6	ASSEATGNYGYT
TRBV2	ASSVTYPGQGFAF
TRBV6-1	ASSSSGQSGYGYT
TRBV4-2	ASSSDGSRETQY
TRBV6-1	ASSEAVGGSPGNQPQH
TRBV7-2	ASSYNNQPQH
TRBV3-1	ASSYPGQGHEQY
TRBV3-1	ASSQVSRDVKEQY
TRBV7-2	ASSPGQGQPQH
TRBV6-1	ASAGTGQDAGGELF
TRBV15	ATSRRNEPGANVLT
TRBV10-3	AISDQLEIGTGGIYEQY
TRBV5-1	ASSLGTSGRTDTQY
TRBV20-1	SATLADETQY
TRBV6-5	ASSVLAGEGYEQY
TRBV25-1	ASRAGSATEAF
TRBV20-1	SGLGGPTVETQY
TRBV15	ATSKPVSNEKLF
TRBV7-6	ASSSFSSGRKTYEQY
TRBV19	ASSIDRGTQPQH
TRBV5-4	ASSLMADSYGYT
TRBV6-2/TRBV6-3	ASSYWRQHSNQPQH
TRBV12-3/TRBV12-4	ASNRRDEQF
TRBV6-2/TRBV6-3	ASRFRGKAEAF
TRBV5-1	ASSEDRVSHQGNEQF